The 32 T cell receptor beta chains reported below all come from one sample, sequenced in a study of blood T cell repertoires in COVID-19. TCRdb's table, derived via immunoSEQ multiplex PCR, lists solely in-frame clones and lacks some. The sample lists roughly 330,000 clones, about 82% occurring once. The sequenced material came from peripheral blood. The source is a woman between 45 and 65 years old with acute or convalescent COVID-19.

V gene TRBV5-5 combines with J gene TRBJ2-7; D is unresolved. The CDR3 length is 14 residues. V was shortened by 0 bases and J by 2 bases, with 9 bases between the two germline ends. From germline, CDR1 is SGHKS and CDR2 YYEKEE (reference sequence). This chain's CDR3 is CASSLVVSPYEQYF. The CDR3 DNA follows: TGTGCCAGCAGCTTGGTTGTCAGTCCCTACGAGCAGTACTTC.

This chain uses TRBV10-3 with TRBJ2-7, with 14 nucleotides matching TRBD2. CDR3 length: 17 residues. Germline CDR1 reads ENHRY; CDR2 reads SYGVKD. Trimming took 3 bases from V and 4 from J; bases not matched to a gene: 8. The CDR3: CAISDSGTSGGRYEQYF. The CDR3 bases are TGTGCCATCAGTGATTCCGGGACTAGCGGGGGCAGGTACGAGCAGTACTTC.

Only a few counts were recorded for this clone. This chain links TRBV4-2 with TRBJ1-6; 9 bases line up with TRBD1. The germline V gene encodes CDR1 LGHNA and CDR2 YNFKEQ. The CDR3 is 16 residues long. V lost 3 bases, J lost 6 bases, and 6 bases stayed unmatched. CDR3 nucleotides: TGTGCCAGCAGCCAGGGACAGGGCTCGCCTAATTCACCCCTCCACTTT. This encodes CASSQGQGSPNSPLHF.

The gene calls are TRBV13 and TRBJ2-4, with 13 nucleotides matching TRBD2. Per germline, CDR1 PRHDT and CDR2 FYEKMQ (reference sequence). This CDR3 comprises 22 residues. J was trimmed by 0 bases and V by 5 bases; bases with no gene match: 19. As DNA, the CDR3 is TGTGCCAGCAGCCGGCGGACTAGCGGGAGCCCAAACCAGCTAATAGCCAAAAACATTCAGTACTTC. It specifies CASSRRTSGSPNQLIAKNIQYF.

In this sample, this clone turned up a few times. The V call is TRBV2, the J call TRBJ2-4; maybe TRBD1 (5 bases). The CDR3 has 14 residues. V lost 2 bases and J 6 bases, leaving 11 bases between the germline ends. The V gene's germline CDR1 is SNHLY and CDR2 FYNNEI. The CDR3 DNA sequence: TGTGCCAGCAGTGAACCGCAGGGCGCAAACATTCAGTACTTC. Protein product: CASSEPQGANIQYF. The full variable domain, with the rest looked up from reference TRBV2 and TRBJ2-4, is EPEVTQTPSHQVTQMGQEVILRCVPISNHLYFYWYRQILGQKVEFLVSFYNNEISEKSEIFDDQFSVERPDGSNFTLKIRSTKLEDSAMYFCASSEPQGANIQYFGAGTRLSVL.

The chain recombines TRBV27 with TRBJ2-5, with TRBD1 matching 9 bases. Germline V gives CDR1 MNHEY, CDR2 SMNVEV (reference sequence). Trimming took 6 bases from V and 3 from J; bases not matched to a gene: 8. CDR3 length: 15 residues. CDR3 sequence: CASRGPGQGEETQYF. The CDR3 DNA is TGTGCCAGCAGGGGACCGGGACAGGGAGAAGAGACCCAGTACTTC.

The rearrangement joins TRBV25-1 to TRBJ2-2, with unresolved D. Germline V gene data show CDR1 as MGHDK and CDR2 as SYGVNS. The CDR3 extends over 14 amino acids. The V gene lost 6 bases and the J gene lost 0 bases, with 8 bases spanning the gap. The CDR3, as DNA: TGTGCCAGCAGGACTCCTTCGAACACCGGGGAGCTGTTTTTT. Amino acids: CASRTPSNTGELFF. Full variable domain (outside the CDR3, taken from reference TRBV25-1 and TRBJ2-2): EADIYQTPRYLVIGTGKKITLECSQTMGHDKMYWYQQDPGMELHLIHYSYGVNSTEKGDLSSESTVSRIRTEHFPLTLESARPSHTSQYLCASRTPSNTGELFFGEGSRLTVL.

The chain is built from TRBV9 and TRBJ1-5; D possibly corresponds to TRBD1 (5 bases). The CDR3 is 15 amino acids. Germline CDR1 is SGDLS and CDR2 is YYNGEE. The V end was cut by 0 bases, the J end by 5 bases, with 12 bases between. The CDR3 is CASSVAPGGDQPQHF. In nucleotides, the CDR3 is TGTGCCAGCAGCGTAGCCCCCGGGGGGGATCAGCCCCAGCATTTT.

The chain links TRBV18 to TRBJ1-4; TRBD1 is a possible D gene (6 bases). V was pared by 1 base and J by 8 bases, with 14 bases between. Germline V CDR1 and CDR2: KGHSH, LQKENI. This CDR3 has 15 amino acids. CDR3 in DNA: TGTGCCAGCTCACCACAGAACAGGGAAGGCGAAAAACTGTTTTTT. This sequence encodes CASSPQNREGEKLFF.

This clone was seen only a few times. The chain employs TRBV4-2 and TRBJ2-5; 8 nucleotides align to TRBD1. Losses at the gene ends were 3 bases for V and 0 bases for J; bases not matched to a gene: 0. The CDR3 loop spans 14 amino acids. CDR1 is LGHNA and CDR2 is YNFKEQ in the germline V gene. This chain's CDR3 is CASSQTGDQETQYF. As DNA, the CDR3 is TGTGCCAGCAGCCAGACAGGGGACCAAGAGACCCAGTACTTC.

A single count supports this clone. This chain joins TRBV29-1 and TRBJ1-3; no firm D call. The V gene lost 3 bases and the J gene lost 0 bases, with 6 bases spanning the gap. Germline V gene lookup returns CDR1 SQVTM and CDR2 ANQGSEA. This CDR3 has 13 residues. CDR3 protein: CSVERISGNTIYF. The CDR3 bases are TGCAGCGTTGAGAGGATCTCTGGAAACACCATATATTTT.

This clone was counted only a few times. The chain joins TRBV2 to TRBJ2-1, with 12 bases lining up with TRBD1. This CDR3 region has 16 residues. Germline V gene sequence: CDR1 SNHLY, CDR2 FYNNEI. The ends lost 10 bases at V and 7 bases at J; junction bases unmatched: 14. The CDR3 DNA reads as TGTGCCATCACTCGCCAACGGGACAGGGGGCTGAATGAGCAGTTCTTC. Protein: CAITRQRDRGLNEQFF.

This clone has only one observation. In nucleotides, the CDR3 is TGTGCCAGCAGCCTTCAGCGGGGGGGGATTAGCTCCTACGAGCAGTACTTC. Translation: CASSLQRGGISSYEQYF. The chain employs TRBV27 and TRBJ2-7; the match to TRBD2 covers 10 bases. Trimming at V came to 6 bases and at J to 0 bases, leaving 11 bases not matched to a gene. Germline CDR1 and CDR2: MNHEY and SMNVEV (reference sequence). This CDR3 is 17 amino acids long.

The rearrangement uses TRBV27 and TRBJ2-7, with 15 bases matching TRBD2. Losses at the gene ends were 4 bases for V and 4 bases for J; bases not matched to a gene: 5. Looked up from germline, CDR1 is MNHEY and CDR2 is SMNVEV (reference sequence). The CDR3 length is 16 residues. The CDR3 loop is CASSSPGLAGGYEQYF. The CDR3 bases are TGTGCCAGCAGTTCCCCGGGACTAGCGGGAGGTTACGAGCAGTACTTC.

This sequence joins TRBV19 and TRBJ2-2; D unresolved. Germline lookup yields CDR1 LNHDA and CDR2 SQIVND (reference sequence). The CDR3 sequence is 13 residues long. Between the trimmed V and J ends, which lost 4 bases and 7 bases, there was a span of 10 bases. CDR3 in amino acids: CASSTLVRGELFF. In DNA, the CDR3 is TGTGCCAGTAGTACTCTAGTTCGCGGGGAGCTGTTTTTT.

This chain uses TRBV11-2 with TRBJ1-5, with 9 positions matching TRBD1. This CDR3 has 15 residues. Trimming cost V 3 bases and J 5 bases; bases outside gene matches: 5. Germline lookup yields CDR1 SGHAT and CDR2 FQNNGV. The CDR3 coding sequence is TGTGCCAGCAGCTTGGGACAGGGTGGTCATCAGCCCCAGCATTTT. Protein: CASSLGQGGHQPQHF.

This chain's CDR3 is CASSFLGTSSYNEQFF. As DNA, the CDR3 is TGTGCCAGCAGCTTTCTTGGGACTTCGTCTTACAATGAGCAGTTCTTC. V usage is TRBV7-2 and J usage is TRBJ2-1; possibly TRBD2 for D (6 bases). The CDR3 spans 16 residues. V was cut by 3 bases and J by 4 bases, with 16 bases left in between. Germline V gene data show CDR1 as SGHTA and CDR2 as FQGNSA. Full variable domain (remainder filled in from reference TRBV7-2 and TRBJ2-1): GAGVSQSPSNKVTEKGKDVELRCDPISGHTALYWYRQSLGQGLEFLIYFQGNSAPDKSGLPSDRFSAERTGGSVSTLTIQRTQQEDSAVYLCASSFLGTSSYNEQFFGPGTRLTVL.

The table lists this clone with a count of one. The rearrangement joins TRBV7-2 to TRBJ2-7; TRBD2 is a possible D gene (5 bases). V was clipped by 5 bases and J by 6 bases, with 14 bases between them. Germline lookup yields CDR1 SGHTA and CDR2 FQGNSA. CDR3 length: 13 amino acids. DNA of the CDR3: TGTGCCAGCAGCCCTGGTGGAGGTGTCGAGCAGTACTTC. It yields the protein CASSPGGGVEQYF.

The rearrangement links TRBV28 to TRBJ1-2; D is possibly TRBD1 (5 bases). V was cut by 3 bases and J by 0 bases, with 14 bases left in between. The CDR3 runs to 16 residues. Germline V gene data show CDR1 as MDHEN and CDR2 as SYDVKM. The CDR3, as DNA: TGTGCCAGCAGTTTGGGGGAGGGGACCCCTAACTATGGCTACACCTTC. This translates into CASSLGEGTPNYGYTF.

The chain couples TRBV7-9 to TRBJ1-6, with D possibly TRBD1 on 6 matching bases. The V gene lost 3 bases and the J gene lost 0 bases, with 9 bases spanning the gap. Germline V CDR1 and CDR2: SEHNR, FQNEAQ (reference sequence). CDR3 length: 16 residues. The CDR3 DNA follows: TGTGCCAGCAGCTTTACAGGGAGCTCCTATAATTCACCCCTCCACTTT. Amino acids: CASSFTGSSYNSPLHF.

The chain employs TRBV7-9 and TRBJ2-5, with 12 nucleotides matching TRBD2. Trimming took 5 bases from V and 5 from J; bases not matched to a gene: 12. There are 17 residues in the CDR3. Germline CDR1 is SEHNR and CDR2 is FQNEAQ (reference sequence). Here the CDR3 reads CASSPRLAGGPMETQYF. CDR3 nucleotide sequence: TGTGCCAGCAGCCCCCGGCTAGCGGGAGGGCCAATGGAGACCCAGTACTTC. Supplemented by reference TRBV7-9 and TRBJ2-5, the full variable domain reads DTGVSQNPRHKITKRGQNVTFRCDPISEHNRLYWYRQTLGQGPEFLTYFQNEAQLEKSRLLSDRFSAERPKGSFSTLEIQRTEQGDSAMYLCASSPRLAGGPMETQYFGPGTRLLVL.

V is TRBV30 and J is TRBJ2-7; TRBD1 agrees at 9 bases. Germline values: CDR1 GTSNPN, CDR2 SVGIG (reference sequence). Losses at the gene ends were 3 bases for V and 4 bases for J; bases not matched to a gene: 7. This CDR3 has 14 amino acids. DNA for the CDR3: TGTGCCTGGAGGTCCGGGACAGGGATATACGAGCAGTACTTC. Translation gives CAWRSGTGIYEQYF.

V usage is TRBV7-8 and J usage is TRBJ1-1, with a weak D call TRBD1 (5 bases). The length of the CDR3 is 13 residues. Trimming pared 4 bases from V and 5 bases from J, leaving 11 bases between. CDR1 is SGHVS and CDR2 is FQNEAQ in the germline V gene. The CDR3, as DNA: TGTGCCAGCAGCTCGACAGTTAGGACTGAAGCTTTCTTT. As protein: CASSSTVRTEAFF.

This chain uses TRBV19 with TRBJ2-7; 10 bases are a match to TRBD1. Germline CDR1 reads LNHDA; CDR2 reads SQIVND (reference sequence). After removal of 6 bases from V and 5 bases from J, the junction contained 7 bases not matched to a gene. The CDR3 is 14 residues long. CDR3 in DNA: TGTGCCAGTAGCTCGGACAGGGGGGTCGACGAGCAGTACTTC. This gives the protein CASSSDRGVDEQYF.

The chain joins TRBV27 to TRBJ1-2, with D unresolved. The length of the CDR3 is 14 residues. V was trimmed by 6 bases and J by 5 bases, leaving 16 bases between them. From germline, CDR1 is MNHEY and CDR2 SMNVEV (reference sequence). The CDR3 reads CASRYSGSLYGYTF. In nucleotides, the CDR3 is TGTGCCAGCAGATACAGTGGGTCCCTTTATGGCTACACCTTC.

J is TRBJ2-1 and V is TRBV7-3; TRBD1 might be the D (6 bases). Germline lookup yields CDR1 SGHTA and CDR2 FQGTGA. This CDR3 is 14 amino acids long. The germline V and J ends were trimmed by 4 bases and 5 bases, with 12 bases remaining between them. The CDR3 is CASSSVGTHNEQFF. The DNA of the CDR3 is TGTGCCAGCAGCTCCGTGGGGACACACAATGAGCAGTTCTTC. Full variable domain (outside the CDR3, taken from reference TRBV7-3 and TRBJ2-1): GAGVSQTPSNKVTEKGKYVELRCDPISGHTALYWYRQSLGQGPEFLIYFQGTGAADDSGLPNDRFFAVRPEGSVSTLKIQRTERGDSAVYLCASSSVGTHNEQFFGPGTRLTVL.

A single count supports this clone. The chain links TRBV7-3 to TRBJ2-2; 9 nucleotides line up with TRBD1. The CDR3 spans 17 residues. Per the germline V gene, CDR1 is SGHTA and CDR2 is FQGTGA. V gave up 5 bases and J gave up 3 bases; unmatched junction bases: 10. Written as DNA, the CDR3 is TGTGCCAGCAGCACCCAAACCGGGACAGGGCACACCGGGGAGCTGTTTTTT. Translating it yields CASSTQTGTGHTGELFF. Complete variable domain (other parts from reference TRBV7-3 and TRBJ2-2): GAGVSQTPSNKVTEKGKYVELRCDPISGHTALYWYRQSLGQGPEFLIYFQGTGAADDSGLPNDRFFAVRPEGSVSTLKIQRTERGDSAVYLCASSTQTGTGHTGELFFGEGSRLTVL.

In this sample, this clone turned up a few times. V gene TRBV4-2 combines with J gene TRBJ2-1; TRBD2 might be the D (5 bases). Trimming stripped 0 bases from V and 0 bases from J, with 15 bases between. The CDR3 length is 18 residues. The germline V gene has CDR1 LGHNA and CDR2 YNFKEQ. CDR3 bases: TGTGCCAGCAGCCAAGATTTAGCGTCAGGCCCCTCCTACAATGAGCAGTTCTTC. Protein product: CASSQDLASGPSYNEQFF.

This chain uses TRBV20-1 with TRBJ2-7, with D perhaps TRBD2 (5 bases). The CDR3 consists of 11 residues. V was clipped by 2 bases and J by 6 bases, with 8 bases between them. Per the germline V gene, CDR1 is DFQATT and CDR2 is SNEGSKA (reference sequence). The CDR3 coding sequence is TGCAGTGCTAGACTAGCTCGCGAGCAGTACTTC. Amino acids: CSARLAREQYF.

V gene TRBV19 combines with J gene TRBJ1-1; 9 nucleotides agree with TRBD1. The trim removed 5 bases at V and 4 bases at J, leaving 5 bases unmatched. The CDR3 consists of 14 residues. Germline assignment: CDR1 LNHDA and CDR2 SQIVND (reference sequence). CDR3 region: CASSPDRGITEAFF. The CDR3 nucleotides read TGTGCCAGTAGTCCGGACAGGGGAATCACTGAAGCTTTCTTT.

To note about this clone: Other DNA sequences of this sample code for an identical CDR3. The chain couples TRBV5-1 to TRBJ2-7, with 7 nucleotides matching TRBD2. V dropped 1 base and J dropped 2; count of bases not matched to a gene: 3. CDR3 length: 14 residues. Looked up from germline, CDR1 is SGHRS and CDR2 is YFSETQ. In nucleotides, the CDR3 is TGCGCCAGCAGCTTGTCAGGGACTACCTACGAGCAGTACTTC. This codes for CASSLSGTTYEQYF.

This clone came up once. The chain joins TRBV27 to TRBJ2-7, with D possibly being TRBD1 (7 bases). The CDR3 is 14 residues long. Per the germline V gene, CDR1 is MNHEY and CDR2 is SMNVEV (reference sequence). The V and J ends lost 8 bases and 0 bases respectively, with 14 bases between them. CDR3 sequence: CASGGDRNSYEQYF. Written as DNA, the CDR3 is TGTGCCAGCGGCGGGGACAGAAACTCCTACGAGCAGTACTTC.